These 20 T cell receptor beta chains originate from one sample sequenced in a study of blood T cell repertoires in COVID-19. The repertoire was sequenced with immunoSEQ multiplex PCR; TCRdb's copy has only in-frame clones and lacks some. The sample records roughly 36,000 clones, 75% to 90% being singletons. Sequencing was carried out using peripheral blood. Receptor source: a man between 60 and 75 years old with acute or convalescent COVID-19.

This clone was detected only a few times. This rearrangement joins TRBV28 to TRBJ2-7, with TRBD2 matching over 10 bases. The junction had 9 bases not matched to a gene; V was cut back by 5 bases and J by 2 bases. The CDR3 has 16 residues. Germline CDR1 is MDHEN and CDR2 is SYDVKM. The CDR3 here is CASSLWAGTSAYEQYF. CDR3 in DNA: TGTGCCAGCAGTCTCTGGGCCGGGACTAGCGCCTACGAGCAGTACTTC.

The chain carries TRBV5-1 and TRBJ1-3, with D tentatively TRBD1 (6 bases). CDR1 is SGHRS, CDR2 YFSETQ, per germline. The CDR3 consists of 16 residues. Trimming took off 4 bases at V and 0 bases at J, with 14 bases between the two ends. The DNA of the CDR3 is TGCGCCAGCAGCCTGGACAGCGGGAGCTCTGGAAACACCATATATTTT. It codes for CASSLDSGSSGNTIYF.

V is TRBV30 and J is TRBJ2-5, with D unclear. V was cut by 2 bases and J by 7 bases, with 11 bases left in between. The CDR3 has 12 amino acids. Per the germline V gene, CDR1 is GTSNPN and CDR2 is SVGIG (reference sequence). Here the CDR3 reads CAWSSPIATQYF. Here the CDR3 DNA reads TGTGCCTGGAGTAGCCCCATTGCGACCCAGTACTTC.

The V and J genes are TRBV12-3 or TRBV12-4 and TRBJ1-1, with TRBD1 as a possible D gene (5 bases). The germline V and J ends were trimmed by 7 bases and 11 bases, with 17 bases remaining between them. This CDR3 contains 12 residues. CDR3 sequence: CASITRRGDAFF. CDR3 DNA sequence: TGTGCCAGCATTACCCGGCGGGGGGACGCTTTCTTT.

The chain recombines TRBV24-1 with TRBJ2-2; D perhaps matches TRBD2 (6 bases). The CDR3 spans 15 residues. Germline-derived CDR1 and CDR2 are KGHDR and SFDVKD. The V end was cut by 3 bases, the J end by 4 bases, with 11 bases between. The CDR3 sequence is CATSDTGGVTGELFF. The CDR3 DNA sequence: TGTGCCACCAGTGATACCGGCGGGGTCACCGGGGAGCTGTTTTTT.

The V gene is TRBV6-5, the J gene TRBJ2-3; 10 nucleotides line up with TRBD2. Germline V lookup: CDR1 MNHEY, CDR2 SVGAGI. The length of the CDR3 is 15 residues. V lost 6 bases, J lost 0 bases, and 3 bases stayed unmatched. CDR3 amino acids: CASRKTSGSTDTQYF. The CDR3 nucleotides read TGTGCCAGCAGGAAGACTAGCGGGAGCACAGATACGCAGTATTTT.

This sequence joins TRBV7-8 and TRBJ1-1; D is uncertain. In germline, CDR1 is SGHVS, CDR2 FQNEAQ. This CDR3 spans 14 amino acids. The V end lost 1 base, the J end lost 1 base, and 7 bases lay between the germline ends. The CDR3 here is CASSLVAGNTEAFF. CDR3 coding DNA: TGTGCCAGCAGCTTAGTAGCGGGGAACACTGAAGCTTTCTTT. The variable domain in full, completed from reference TRBV7-8 and TRBJ1-1, reads GAGVSQSPRYKVAKRGQDVALRCDPISGHVSLFWYQQALGQGPEFLTYFQNEAQLDKSGLPSDRFFAERPEGSVSTLKIQRTQQEDSAVYLCASSLVAGNTEAFFGQGTRLTVV.

In this sample, this clone turned up a few times. The chain combines TRBV12-3 or TRBV12-4 with TRBJ2-3; D uncertain. The CDR3 has 11 amino acids. V lost 4 bases to trimming and J lost 14 bases, with 13 bases between them. CDR3 nucleotide sequence: TGTGCCAGCAGTTCCCCAGGCCCGACGTATTTT. The encoded protein is CASSSPGPTYF.

V gene TRBV28 combines with J gene TRBJ1-6; D is ambiguous. CDR3 length: 14 residues. V was pared by 8 bases and J by 3 bases, with 11 bases between. In germline, CDR1 is MDHEN, CDR2 SYDVKM. The CDR3 spells CASVLDFYNSPLHF. The CDR3 coding sequence is TGTGCCAGCGTGTTAGATTTCTATAATTCACCCCTCCACTTT.

The table lists this clone with a few counts. V usage is TRBV21-1 and J usage is TRBJ1-5. TRBV21-1 corresponds to a pseudogene. The CDR3 has 18 residues. The CDR3 here is CASLKAGRGGGSNQPQHF. In nucleotides, the CDR3 is TGTGCCAGCTTAAAAGCGGGAAGGGGAGGAGGGAGCAATCAGCCCCAGCATTTT.

This clone was picked up a small number of times. V and J are TRBV14 and TRBJ2-2; D may be TRBD2 (11 bases). This CDR3 is built from 20 residues. The germline V gene has CDR1 SGHDN and CDR2 FVKESK. Between the trimmed V and J ends, which lost 3 bases and 6 bases, there was a span of 29 bases. The CDR3 coding sequence is TGTGCCAGCAGCCAGGCCCGGGACAGGGGATCTAGCGGGAGGCCCGGGGAGCTGTTTTTT. This sequence encodes CASSQARDRGSSGRPGELFF.

V is TRBV6-5 and J is TRBJ2-1, with TRBD1 identical over 8 bases. This CDR3 has 15 amino acids. Germline trimming cut 0 bases from V and 8 bases from J; bases unmatched to any gene: 6. Germline CDR1 MNHEY, CDR2 SVGAGI. The CDR3 reads CASSYSIAGGYEQFF. The CDR3 coding sequence is TGTGCCAGCAGTTACTCGATAGCAGGGGGCTATGAGCAGTTCTTC.

This chain joins TRBV30 and TRBJ1-6; a weak D match, TRBD1 (6 bases). The CDR3 spans 15 residues. Trimming shortened V by 1 base and J by 11 bases, and 18 bases separated the two germline ends. The germline V gene has CDR1 GTSNPN and CDR2 SVGIG (reference sequence). The CDR3 DNA reads as TGTGCCTGGAGTGAACCCGATTTGGGGGCGGCACCCCTCCACTTT. Its protein product is CAWSEPDLGAAPLHF.

The chain joins TRBV9 to TRBJ2-7; perhaps TRBD2 as D (5 bases). The CDR3 is 14 amino acids. CDR1 is SGDLS and CDR2 is YYNGEE in the germline V gene. Between the trimmed V and J ends, which lost 3 bases and 0 bases, there was a span of 10 bases. The CDR3 coding sequence is TGTGCCAGCAGCGAGTGGGAGAGCTCCTACGAGCAGTACTTC. Translation: CASSEWESSYEQYF.

The V gene is TRBV10-2, the J gene TRBJ1-1; 7 positions agree with TRBD1. There are 15 residues in the CDR3. Germline lookup yields CDR1 WSHSY and CDR2 SAAADI. Trimming removed 8 bases from V and 0 bases from J; junction bases left unmatched: 9. CDR3: CASRTGQLMNTEAFF. CDR3 DNA: TGCGCCAGCCGGACGGGACAGCTCATGAACACTGAAGCTTTCTTT.

The chain has TRBV7-9 and TRBJ1-4; D is uncertain. Germline loops: CDR1 SEHNR, CDR2 FQNEAQ (reference sequence). The CDR3 loop spans 11 amino acids. Trimming stripped 3 bases from V and 10 bases from J, with 6 bases between. The CDR3 sequence: CASSFGGKLFF. CDR3 sequence (DNA): TGTGCCAGCAGCTTTGGAGGAAAACTGTTTTTT.

The chain combines TRBV5-1 with TRBJ1-5, with a weak D call TRBD1 (5 bases). V dropped 0 bases and J dropped 6 bases, with 13 bases sitting between them. The CDR3 contains 15 residues. Per the germline V gene, CDR1 is SGHRS and CDR2 is YFSETQ. CDR3 in DNA: TGCGCCAGCAGCTTGGACTGGGGGGATGGTCAGCCCCAGCATTTT. It codes for CASSLDWGDGQPQHF.

The chain joins TRBV14 to TRBJ1-1; TRBD1 matches at 9 bases. Germline values: CDR1 SGHDN, CDR2 FVKESK. The CDR3 is made up of 13 amino acids. J gave up 5 bases and V 6 bases, and 4 bases lay outside the gene matches. The CDR3 DNA is TGTGCCAGCAGTACAGGGGGCTGGACTGAAGCTTTCTTT. It is translated as CASSTGGWTEAFF.

The gene calls are TRBV24-1 and TRBJ2-5; TRBD1 matches at 7 bases. J was trimmed by 7 bases and V by 5 bases; bases with no gene match: 6. Germline V lookup: CDR1 KGHDR, CDR2 SFDVKD. The CDR3 totals 13 residues. In DNA, the CDR3 is TGTGCCACCAGTGCAGCAGGGGGTGGGACCCAGTACTTC. Its protein product is CATSAAGGGTQYF.

V is TRBV30 and J is TRBJ2-5; 7 nucleotides agree with TRBD1. The CDR3 contains 13 residues. From germline, CDR1 is GTSNPN and CDR2 SVGIG (reference sequence). The CDR3 sequence is CAFDRVRLETQYF. The CDR3 DNA sequence: TGTGCGTTCGACAGGGTTAGACTTGAGACCCAGTACTTC.